The text below deals with one TCR beta chain. Its antigen is currently unknown. What was sequenced were expressed TCRB transcripts, since all of the isolated RNA had been reverse transcribed. Data came from immunoSEQ multiplex PCR; TCRdb stores just in-frame clones and leaves some out. The sample holds 620,000 or so clones; roughly a sixth are singletons and the top ten take about 0.086%. The data derive from a study of beta chain features in type 1 diabetes. The CDR3 has 16 residues. V lost 6 bases and J lost 7; bases outside the gene matches: 13. Germline V gene lookup returns CDR1 LNHDA and CDR2 SQIVND (reference sequence). Broader study findings: The VDJ junctions of type 1 diabetes patients carried fewer insertions and more deletions. For cells with high TCR expression, cDNA sequencing could yield over-representation.

The sequenced sample was naive CD4+ T cells from blood. This clonotype was sampled from a young man in good health. The rearrangement uses TRBV19 and TRBJ1-5, with 9 bases lining up with TRBD1. CDR3 sequence: CASSLSAGTGMQPQHF. CDR3 nucleotides: TGTGCCAGTAGCCTATCGGCCGGGACAGGGATGCAGCCCCAGCATTTT.